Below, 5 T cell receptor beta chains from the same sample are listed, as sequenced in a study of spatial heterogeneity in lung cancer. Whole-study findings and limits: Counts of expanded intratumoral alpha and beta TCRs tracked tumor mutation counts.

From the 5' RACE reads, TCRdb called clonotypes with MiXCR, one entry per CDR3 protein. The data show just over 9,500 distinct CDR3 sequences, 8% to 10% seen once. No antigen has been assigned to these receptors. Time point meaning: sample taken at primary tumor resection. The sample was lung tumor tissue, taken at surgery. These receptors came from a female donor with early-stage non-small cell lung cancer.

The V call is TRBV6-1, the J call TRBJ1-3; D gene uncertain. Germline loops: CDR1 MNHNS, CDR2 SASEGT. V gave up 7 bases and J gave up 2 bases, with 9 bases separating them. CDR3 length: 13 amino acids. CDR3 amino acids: CASTRVAGNTIYF. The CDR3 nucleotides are TGTGCCAGCACTCGAGTAGCTGGAAACACCATATATTTT.

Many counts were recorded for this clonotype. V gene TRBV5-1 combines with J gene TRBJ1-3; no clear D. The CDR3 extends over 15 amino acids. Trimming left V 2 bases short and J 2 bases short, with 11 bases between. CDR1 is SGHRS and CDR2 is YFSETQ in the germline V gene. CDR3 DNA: TGCGCCAGCAGCTTCGACGGAGGGCCTGGAAACACCATATATTTT. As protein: CASSFDGGPGNTIYF.

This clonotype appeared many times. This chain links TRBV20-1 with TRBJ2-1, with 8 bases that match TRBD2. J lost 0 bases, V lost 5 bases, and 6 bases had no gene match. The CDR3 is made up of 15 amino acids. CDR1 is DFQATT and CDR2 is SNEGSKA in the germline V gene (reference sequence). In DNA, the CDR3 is TGCAGTGCTTTTGTAGCGGGGAGCTCCTACAATGAGCAGTTCTTC. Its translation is CSAFVAGSSYNEQFF.

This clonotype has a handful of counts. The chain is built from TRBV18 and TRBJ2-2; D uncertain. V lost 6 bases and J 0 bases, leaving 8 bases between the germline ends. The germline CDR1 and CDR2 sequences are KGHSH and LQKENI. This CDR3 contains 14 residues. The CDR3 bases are TGTGCCAGCTCCCTCGGACCGAACACCGGGGAGCTGTTTTTT. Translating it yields CASSLGPNTGELFF.

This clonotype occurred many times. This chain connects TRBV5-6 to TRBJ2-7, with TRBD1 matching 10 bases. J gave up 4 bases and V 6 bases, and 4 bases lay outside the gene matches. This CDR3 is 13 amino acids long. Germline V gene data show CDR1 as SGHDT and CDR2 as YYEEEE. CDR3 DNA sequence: TGTGCCAGCAATATGGGACAGGGGTACGAGCAGTACTTC. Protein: CASNMGQGYEQYF.